This entry lists 14 T cell receptor beta chains sequenced from one sample in a study of T cells after yellow fever vaccination. MiXCR, applied by TCRdb to the 5' RACE reads, yields one record per CDR3 protein. The sample yields hundreds of thousands of distinct CDR3 sequences, around a fifth seen once. The specimen comprised PBMCs, sampled 21 days after the first yellow fever vaccination. Source of these receptors: a man between 18 and 29 years old who received the YFV17D yellow fever vaccine.

This clonotype was seen only a few times. The V and J genes are TRBV3-1 and TRBJ1-5, with D perhaps TRBD1 (6 bases). The V end lost 3 bases, the J end lost 0 bases, and 9 bases lay between the germline ends. The CDR3 contains 15 residues. CDR1 and CDR2 (germline): LGHDT, YNNKEL (reference sequence). The CDR3 protein is CASSQDSNSNQPQHF. The CDR3 DNA reads as TGTGCCAGCAGCCAGGACAGTAATAGCAATCAGCCCCAGCATTTT.

This rearrangement joins TRBV9 to TRBJ1-1, with 8 bases identical to TRBD1. The CDR3 length is 13 residues. V was clipped by 6 bases and J by 8 bases; unmatched bases: 9. Germline-derived CDR1 and CDR2 are SGDLS and YYNGEE. The CDR3, as DNA: TGTGCCAGCACCCGGACAGGGAATGAAGAAGCTTTCTTT. It is translated as CASTRTGNEEAFF.

This clonotype was counted a few times. The rearrangement joins TRBV29-1 to TRBJ1-1, with D unclear. V lost 2 bases and J lost 2, with 9 bases in between. Per the germline V gene, CDR1 is SQVTM and CDR2 is ANQGSEA. This CDR3 is built from 13 residues. The CDR3 DNA is TGCAGCGTTGAAAGGGCTGCTAACACTGAAGCTTTCTTT. The encoded protein is CSVERAANTEAFF. Supplemented by reference TRBV29-1 and TRBJ1-1, the full variable domain reads SAVISQKPSRDICQRGTSLTIQCQVDSQVTMMFWYRQQPGQSLTLIATANQGSEATYESGFVIDKFPISRPNLTFSTLTVSNMSPEDSSIYLCSVERAANTEAFFGQGTRLTVV.

The chain couples TRBV12-3 or TRBV12-4 to TRBJ2-2; D ambiguous. The length of the CDR3 is 15 residues. V lost 6 bases and J 5 bases, leaving 16 bases between the germline ends. Here the CDR3 DNA reads TGTGCCAGCAGACTTTCGACGGCGATTACCGGGGAGCTGTTTTTT. Translation: CASRLSTAITGELFF.

V gene TRBV11-2 combines with J gene TRBJ2-1; 8 bases agree with TRBD2. The germline V gene has CDR1 SGHAT and CDR2 FQNNGV. The CDR3 extends over 15 amino acids. Trimming removed 0 bases from V and 9 bases from J; junction bases left unmatched: 7. CDR3 amino acids: CASSLEVAGYFEQFF. The DNA of the CDR3 is TGTGCCAGCAGCTTAGAGGTAGCGGGGTATTTTGAGCAGTTCTTC. The whole variable domain, remainder taken from reference TRBV11-2 and TRBJ2-1, is EAGVAQSPRYKIIEKRQSVAFWCNPISGHATLYWYQQILGQGPKLLIQFQNNGVVDDSQLPKDRFSAERLKGVDSTLKIQPAKLEDSAVYLCASSLEVAGYFEQFFGPGTRLTVL.

This chain's CDR3 is CASRIGAVTGELFF. The CDR3 DNA is TGCGCCAGCAGGATTGGTGCAGTCACCGGGGAGCTGTTTTTT. The chain has TRBV5-1 and TRBJ2-2; no definite D call. V gave up 5 bases and J gave up 4 bases, with 12 bases separating them. This CDR3 contains 14 residues. Germline V gene lookup returns CDR1 SGHRS and CDR2 YFSETQ. The complete variable domain, with remaining parts taken from reference TRBV5-1 and TRBJ2-2, reads KAGVTQTPRYLIKTRGQQVTLSCSPISGHRSVSWYQQTPGQGLQFLFEYFSETQRNKGNFPGRFSGRQFSNSRSEMNVSTLELGDSALYLCASRIGAVTGELFFGEGSRLTVL.

The sample holds a few counts of this clonotype. V gene TRBV5-1 combines with J gene TRBJ2-1, with D possibly TRBD1 on 6 matching bases. V dropped 0 bases and J dropped 15 bases, with 16 bases sitting between them. The CDR3 extends over 13 amino acids. Looked up from germline, CDR1 is SGHRS and CDR2 is YFSETQ. CDR3 protein: CASSLVGRQVLFF. CDR3 nucleotide sequence: TGCGCCAGCAGCTTGGTGGGGCGACAGGTTTTGTTCTTC.

The genes are TRBV11-1 and TRBJ2-1; TRBD2 might be the D (5 bases). There are 20 residues in the CDR3. CDR1 and CDR2 from the germline V gene are SGHAT and FQDESV (reference sequence). With 7 bases removed from V and 7 bases from J, the gap between germline ends came to 35 bases. The CDR3 is CASTTTSGRLRSGPRNEQFF. The CDR3, as DNA: TGTGCCAGCACCACGACAAGCGGACGCTTAAGGTCCGGCCCCAGGAATGAGCAGTTCTTC.

This clonotype was seen more than once but under ten times. The J gene is TRBJ2-1, the V gene TRBV11-2; D unresolved. The CDR3 spans 15 residues. V lost 0 bases and J lost 10, with 16 bases in between. The germline V gene encodes CDR1 SGHAT and CDR2 FQNNGV. CDR3 bases: TGTGCCAGCAGCTTAGATGTGGCCCAGACCAACGAGCAGTTCTTC. Its translation: CASSLDVAQTNEQFF.

Only a few counts were recorded for this clonotype. The gene calls are TRBV12-3 or TRBV12-4 and TRBJ2-7; D unclear. The CDR3 has 12 amino acids. V was trimmed by 0 bases and J by 10 bases, leaving 10 bases between them. The CDR3 sequence: CASSLALGLQYF. CDR3 in DNA: TGTGCCAGCAGTTTAGCGCTAGGGTTACAGTACTTC.

A few counts support this clonotype. The rearrangement joins TRBV11-2 to TRBJ1-5; D ambiguous. CDR1 is SGHAT and CDR2 is FQNNGV in the germline V gene. The V end was cut by 5 bases, the J end by 7 bases, with 15 bases between. This CDR3 region has 14 residues. CDR3 nucleotides: TGTGCCAGCAGCGATCCCACTACCGGGCAGCCCCAGCATTTT. This encodes CASSDPTTGQPQHF.

This clonotype was counted a few times. The rearrangement uses TRBV12-3 or TRBV12-4 and TRBJ2-2; 7 bases are shared with TRBD1. CDR3 size: 16 residues. Trimming at V came to 4 bases and at J to 5 bases, leaving 10 bases not matched to a gene. The CDR3 bases are TGTGCCAGCAGTTCAATTCGACAGGGACGGACCGGGGAGCTGTTTTTT. Amino acid sequence: CASSSIRQGRTGELFF.

This clonotype appeared a few times. The rearrangement links TRBV4-1 to TRBJ2-1, with a weak D call TRBD2 (5 bases). The V end lost 1 base, the J end lost 10 bases, and 17 bases lay between the germline ends. The CDR3 sequence is 15 residues long. Germline V CDR1 and CDR2: MGHRA, YSYEKL. CDR3: CASSQVLAAGSEQFF. CDR3 DNA sequence: TGCGCCAGCAGCCAAGTCCTAGCTGCTGGGTCGGAGCAGTTCTTC.

The V call is TRBV4-3, the J call TRBJ1-2; the D gene is possibly TRBD1 (5 bases). CDR3 length: 14 amino acids. The germline V gene has CDR1 LGHNA and CDR2 YSLEER. Deletions cut 5 bases from V and 3 bases from J, with 13 bases between. CDR3 bases: TGCGCCAGCAGCAATGGGGCAGAATACTATGGCTACACCTTC. It yields the protein CASSNGAEYYGYTF.